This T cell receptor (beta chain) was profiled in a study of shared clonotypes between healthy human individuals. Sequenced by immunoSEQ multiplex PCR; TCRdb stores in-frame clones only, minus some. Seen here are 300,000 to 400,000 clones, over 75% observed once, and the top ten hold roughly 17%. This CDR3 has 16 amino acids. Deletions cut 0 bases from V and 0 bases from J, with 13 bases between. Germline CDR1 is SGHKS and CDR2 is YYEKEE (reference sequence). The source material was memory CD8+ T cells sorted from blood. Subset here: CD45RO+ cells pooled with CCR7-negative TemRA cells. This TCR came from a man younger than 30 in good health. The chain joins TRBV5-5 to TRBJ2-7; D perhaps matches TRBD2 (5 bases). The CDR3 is CASSLEPEVSSYEQYF. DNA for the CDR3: TGTGCCAGCAGCTTGGAGCCGGAGGTAAGCTCCTACGAGCAGTACTTC.